This record covers a single TCR beta chain. Its antigen is not known. The data were obtained in a study of blood T cells in healthy people across ages. Background on the study: About one barcoded beta molecule per two T cells came from capture by template switching. Broader study findings: From one million sequenced T cells, diversity estimates were lower bounds.

The CDR3 covers 14 residues. Deletions cut 0 bases from V and 9 bases from J, with 12 bases between. Germline CDR1 and CDR2: MNHEY and SVGAGI. Isolated per sample were at least 7 million PBMCs. The authors ran a second PCR of 7 to 11 cycles using a sample-barcoded 5' primer and a J-beta primer mix. Each cDNA molecule was tagged by a template-switch adaptor with 12 random nucleotides. TCRdb re-called the 5' RACE reads with MiXCR, one entry per CDR3 protein. The sample records around 900,000 distinct CDR3 sequences, about 51% being singletons. The rearrangement links TRBV6-5 to TRBJ2-1, with D perhaps assigned TRBD1 or TRBD2 (5 bases each). The receptor was derived from a woman aged 55-69 years in good health. Sequencing was done on a sample of blood. The CDR3: CASSYSQGAGEQFF. The DNA of the CDR3 is TGTGCCAGCAGTTACTCGCAGGGCGCGGGTGAGCAGTTCTTC.